These 18 T cell receptor beta chains were sequenced from one sample in a study of identical twins. A single record per CDR3 protein comes from TCRdb applying MiXCR to the 5' RACE reads. There are about 520,000 distinct CDR3 sequences in the sample; 20% to 25% occur only once, and under 0.95% lies in the top ten. These same records also appear under a second study, on T cells expressing NK-cell markers.

Specimen: CD4+ T cells sorted from blood. The receptors were sampled from a woman younger than 30 in good health.

The CDR3 coding sequence is TGCGCCAGCACCCGGGAAGGGGAGCCGGAAGCTTTCTTT. Amino acids: CASTREGEPEAFF. The chain links TRBV5-1 to TRBJ1-1; D may be TRBD1 (5 bases). The CDR3 extends over 13 amino acids. V was trimmed by 6 bases and J by 8 bases, leaving 17 bases between them. Germline V gene lookup returns CDR1 SGHRS and CDR2 YFSETQ.

The V gene is TRBV7-2, the J gene TRBJ2-3; D ambiguous. Germline assignment: CDR1 SGHTA and CDR2 FQGNSA. The V and J ends lost 6 bases and 4 bases respectively, with 5 bases between them. This CDR3 is built from 11 residues. The chain's CDR3 is CASRMADTQYF. The CDR3 DNA is TGTGCCAGCAGAATGGCAGATACGCAGTATTTT.

This clonotype was observed a handful of times. V usage is TRBV19 and J usage is TRBJ1-5; the D gene is possibly TRBD1 (5 bases). The V end lost 7 bases, the J end lost 2 bases, and 9 bases lay between the germline ends. Per germline, CDR1 LNHDA and CDR2 SQIVND (reference sequence). CDR3 size: 13 residues. This CDR3 is CASNLRGNQPQHF. The CDR3 nucleotides are TGTGCCAGTAATCTCAGGGGCAATCAGCCCCAGCATTTT.

This clonotype was found a few times. The chain combines TRBV12-3 or TRBV12-4 with TRBJ2-7; D uncertain. This CDR3 is built from 13 residues. The germline V and J ends were trimmed by 7 bases and 6 bases, with 16 bases remaining between them. Here the CDR3 reads CASTPGALREQYF. CDR3 in DNA: TGTGCCAGCACCCCCGGTGCGTTACGCGAGCAGTACTTC.

The table lists this clonotype with a few counts. The chain has TRBV9 and TRBJ2-7; D is unclear. Germline CDR1 reads SGDLS; CDR2 reads YYNGEE. V lost 4 bases and J 0 bases, leaving 8 bases between the germline ends. This CDR3 has 13 residues. DNA for the CDR3: TGTGCCAGCAGCCGGCTCCCCTCCTACGAGCAGTACTTC. It yields the protein CASSRLPSYEQYF.

J is TRBJ2-7 and V is TRBV10-1; possibly TRBD1 for D (6 bases). V shed 6 bases and J shed 5 bases, with 14 bases lying between them. The CDR3 is 13 residues long. Per germline, CDR1 WNHNN and CDR2 SYGVQD (reference sequence). CDR3 coding DNA: TGCGCCAGCAGCGAGGACAGCCTGCACGAGCAGTACTTC. It encodes CASSEDSLHEQYF.

J is TRBJ2-2 and V is TRBV15; D unclear. The V end was cut by 1 base, the J end by 5 bases, with 8 bases between. CDR1 is LNHNV, CDR2 YYDKDF, per germline (reference sequence). The CDR3 contains 14 residues. This CDR3 is CATSRVAPTGELFF. The DNA of the CDR3 is TGTGCCACCAGCAGAGTGGCCCCTACCGGGGAGCTGTTTTTT.

The sample holds a few counts of this clonotype. V and J are TRBV29-1 and TRBJ1-1; 7 bases line up with TRBD1. V trimming: 3 bases; J trimming: 5 bases; junction bases outside the gene matches: 3. CDR3 size: 12 residues. Germline CDR1 and CDR2: SQVTM and ANQGSEA. For the CDR3, the DNA is TGCAGCGTTGACTACAGGGGTACTGAAGCTTTCTTT. It translates to CSVDYRGTEAFF.

For this clonotype: One junction end disagrees with the germline gene, perhaps due to a read error. The CDR3 loop is CTTSRGAGNQPQHF. The CDR3 coding sequence is TGTACCACCAGCCGAGGGGCGGGCAATCAGCCCCAGCATTTT. V gene TRBV15 combines with J gene TRBJ1-5; D may be TRBD1 (5 bases). Germline-derived CDR1 and CDR2 are LNHNV and YYDKDF (reference sequence). There are 14 residues in the CDR3.

This clonotype was counted between two and nine times. This sequence joins TRBV12-3 or TRBV12-4 and TRBJ2-1, with TRBD1 identical over 7 bases. The V gene end was trimmed by 3 bases and the J gene end by 12 bases; junction bases not matched to a gene: 5. CDR3 size: 12 residues. The DNA for the CDR3 is TGTGCCAGCAGTTTTAACAGGGGTGGGCAGTTCTTC. Protein product: CASSFNRGGQFF.

This clonotype was recorded at least ten times. The genes are TRBV9 and TRBJ2-1, with 8 nucleotides matching TRBD1. Germline V lookup: CDR1 SGDLS, CDR2 YYNGEE. The CDR3 is 14 residues long. The junction had 6 bases not matched to a gene; V was cut back by 3 bases and J by 7 bases. The CDR3 region is CASSERTGINEQFF. In DNA, the CDR3 is TGTGCCAGCAGCGAAAGGACAGGGATTAATGAGCAGTTCTTC. The whole variable domain, filled in from reference TRBV9 and TRBJ2-1, reads DSGVTQTPKHLITATGQRVTLRCSPRSGDLSVYWYQQSLDQGLQFLIQYYNGEERAKGNILERFSAQQFPDLHSELNLSSLELGDSALYFCASSERTGINEQFFGPGTRLTVL.

In this sample, this clonotype turned up a few times. The chain recombines TRBV27 with TRBJ1-5, with no clear D. The CDR3 loop spans 16 amino acids. V lost 8 bases to trimming and J lost 7 bases, with 24 bases between them. Germline V gene sequence: CDR1 MNHEY, CDR2 SMNVEV (reference sequence). CDR3 sequence: CASPSRPRPHSQPQHF. The CDR3 nucleotides are TGTGCCAGCCCATCCCGCCCCAGGCCTCATTCCCAGCCCCAGCATTTT.

The genes are TRBV10-3 and TRBJ1-2; 7 nucleotides agree with TRBD1. CDR3 length: 13 residues. Per germline, CDR1 ENHRY and CDR2 SYGVKD. Unmatched junction bases numbered 8, after V lost 5 bases and J lost 8 bases. The CDR3 sequence is CAISLRGEEGYTF. The CDR3 bases are TGTGCCATCAGTCTCAGGGGGGAAGAAGGCTACACCTTC.

The V gene is TRBV12-3 or TRBV12-4, the J gene TRBJ1-2; D remains ambiguous. Trimming cost V 5 bases and J 2 bases, with 9 bases left between them. The CDR3 is 13 amino acids. CDR3 sequence: CASSPNGNYGYTF. The DNA for the CDR3 is TGTGCCAGCAGTCCGAATGGGAACTATGGCTACACCTTC.

The chain is built from TRBV3-1 and TRBJ1-4; no firm D call. This CDR3 has 14 residues. Trimming took off 4 bases at V and 8 bases at J, with 14 bases between the two ends. Germline V lookup: CDR1 LGHDT, CDR2 YNNKEL (reference sequence). CDR3 nucleotide sequence: TGTGCCAGCAGCCCGACGGGCAACGTCGAAAAACTGTTTTTT. This translates into CASSPTGNVEKLFF.

In this sample, this clonotype turned up a few times. This chain uses TRBV5-1 with TRBJ1-6; D gene uncertain. The V end lost 5 bases, the J end lost 7 bases, and 19 bases lay between the germline ends. The germline gives CDR1 SGHRS, CDR2 YFSETQ. The CDR3 is made up of 16 amino acids. The DNA of the CDR3 is TGCGCCAGCAGTTACCGCCTGGGAACGGACAATTCACCCCTCCACTTT. It yields the protein CASSYRLGTDNSPLHF. The variable domain in full, with the rest retrieved from reference TRBV5-1 and TRBJ1-6, is KAGVTQTPRYLIKTRGQQVTLSCSPISGHRSVSWYQQTPGQGLQFLFEYFSETQRNKGNFPGRFSGRQFSNSRSEMNVSTLELGDSALYLCASSYRLGTDNSPLHFGNGTRLTVT.

This chain connects TRBV7-2 to TRBJ1-3; D unresolved. V was trimmed by 1 base and J by 0 bases, leaving 7 bases between them. The CDR3 length is 15 residues. Germline-derived CDR1 and CDR2 are SGHTA and FQGNSA. CDR3 DNA sequence: TGTGCCAGCAGCTTAGGCGGACTCTCTGGAAACACCATATATTTT. This gives the protein CASSLGGLSGNTIYF.

This clonotype was counted between two and nine times. V usage is TRBV11-2 and J usage is TRBJ2-2, with 8 bases fitting TRBD2. Germline loops: CDR1 SGHAT, CDR2 FQNNGV. Trimming took 10 bases from V and 5 from J; bases not matched to a gene: 21. The CDR3 consists of 18 residues. Written as DNA, the CDR3 is TGTGCCAACGCACCCGGTGGAGCGGGAGTTGAAAAGACCGGGGAGCTGTTTTTT. Translated, it gives CANAPGGAGVEKTGELFF. The variable domain in full, completed from reference TRBV11-2 and TRBJ2-2, reads EAGVAQSPRYKIIEKRQSVAFWCNPISGHATLYWYQQILGQGPKLLIQFQNNGVVDDSQLPKDRFSAERLKGVDSTLKIQPAKLEDSAVYLCANAPGGAGVEKTGELFFGEGSRLTVL.